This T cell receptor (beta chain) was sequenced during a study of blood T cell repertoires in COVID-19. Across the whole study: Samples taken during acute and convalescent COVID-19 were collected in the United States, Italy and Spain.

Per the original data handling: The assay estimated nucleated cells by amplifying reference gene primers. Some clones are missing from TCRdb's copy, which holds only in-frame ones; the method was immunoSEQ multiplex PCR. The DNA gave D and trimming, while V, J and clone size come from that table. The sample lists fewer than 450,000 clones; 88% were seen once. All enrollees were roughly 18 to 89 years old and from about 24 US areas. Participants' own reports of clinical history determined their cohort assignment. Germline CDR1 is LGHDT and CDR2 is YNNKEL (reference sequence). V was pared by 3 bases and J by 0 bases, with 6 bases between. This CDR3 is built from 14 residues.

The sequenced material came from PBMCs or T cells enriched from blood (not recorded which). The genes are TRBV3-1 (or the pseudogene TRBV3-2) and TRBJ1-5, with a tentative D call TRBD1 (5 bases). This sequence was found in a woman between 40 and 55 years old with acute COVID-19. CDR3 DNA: TGTGCCAGCAGCCAGACAGATAGCAATCAGCCCCAGCATTTT. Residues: CASSQTDSNQPQHF.